This T cell receptor (beta chain) emerged from a study of response to subunit inactivated influenza vaccine. Findings and caveats of the study: The authors suggested that every seasonal influenza vaccination recruits few new T cells.

TCRdb called the RT-PCR reads again in MiXCR, with one record for every CDR3 protein. The profile shows around 490,000 distinct CDR3 sequences, 7.6% of them singletons. A word on this clonotype: No antigen is known for it.

Germline CDR1 reads KGHSH; CDR2 reads LQKENI. Trimming removed 2 bases at V and 9 bases at J, with 11 bases between. CDR3 size: 13 residues. The chain recombines TRBV18 with TRBJ1-5; D gene unclear. Source: PBMCs from blood, taken around 25 months after vaccination. The TCR originated in a man between 50 and 75 years old who received an inactivated influenza vaccine. This CDR3 is CASSPGTDGPQHF. In DNA, the CDR3 is TGTGCCAGCTCACCAGGCACGGACGGGCCCCAGCATTTT.